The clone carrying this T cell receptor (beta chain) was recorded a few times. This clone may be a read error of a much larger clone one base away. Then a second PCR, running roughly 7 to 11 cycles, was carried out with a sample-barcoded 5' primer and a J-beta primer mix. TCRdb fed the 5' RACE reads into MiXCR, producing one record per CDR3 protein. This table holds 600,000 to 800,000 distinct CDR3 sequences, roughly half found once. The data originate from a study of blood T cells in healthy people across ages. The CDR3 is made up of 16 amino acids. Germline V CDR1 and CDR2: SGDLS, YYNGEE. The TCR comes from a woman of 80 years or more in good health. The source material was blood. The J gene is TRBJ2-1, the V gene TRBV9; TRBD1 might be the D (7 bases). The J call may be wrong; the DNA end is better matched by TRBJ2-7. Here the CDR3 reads CASSGGGGTSYNEQYF. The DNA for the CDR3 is TGTGCCAGCAGCGGAGGGGGCGGGACCTCCTACAATGAGCAGTACTTC.